Presented here are 17 T cell receptor beta chains from one specimen sequenced in a study of spatial heterogeneity in lung cancer (dated by TCRdb to the late 2010s). The time point label on this specimen signifies: sample taken at primary tumor resection. Libraries were constructed by 5' RACE. The sequencer was a NextSeq 500. The public sequencing data were trimmed at Q25 with fastp and processed into clonotypes with MiXCR by TCRdb, which kept only in-frame beta chains. Entries that share a CDR3 protein sequence are merged under the most common genes and DNA. This sample has approximately 5,600 distinct CDR3 sequences in its table, and 7.5% to 10% of those were observed once. Of the sample, roughly 30% falls within the top ten clones. The investigation overall reported the following: The tumor nonsynonymous mutation count correlated with the number of expanded intratumoral alpha and beta TCRs.

No antigen is known for these receptors. Specimen: lung tumor tissue, collected at surgery. These receptors came from a female donor with early-stage non-small cell lung cancer.

This clonotype qualifies as medium-sized (0.01 to 0.1%). This rearrangement joins TRBV6-2 or TRBV6-3 to TRBJ2-3; 7 nucleotides line up with TRBD2. This CDR3 has 15 residues. Germline V gene sequence: CDR1 MNHEY, CDR2 SVGEGT. J gave up 4 bases and V 6 bases, and 10 bases lay outside the gene matches. CDR3 protein: CASRDRAGVADTQYF. The CDR3 nucleotides read TGTGCCAGCAGGGACCGGGCGGGAGTGGCAGATACGCAGTATTTT.

Within the sample, this clonotype is medium-sized. This chain connects TRBV20-1 to TRBJ2-7, with 9 bases aligning to TRBD1. With 1 base clipped from V and 2 bases from J, the junction kept 6 bases outside the gene matches. The germline V gene encodes CDR1 DFQATT and CDR2 SNEGSKA (reference sequence). The CDR3 contains 15 residues. CDR3 coding DNA: TGCAGTGCTAGAGCCCCGGGACAGGGACCCTACGAGCAGTACGTC. Residues: CSARAPGQGPYEQYV.

V usage is TRBV4-1 and J usage is TRBJ2-7; no definite D call. The V end lost 1 base, the J end lost 2 bases, and 15 bases lay between the germline ends. Germline CDR1 MGHRA, CDR2 YSYEKL. The CDR3 is 16 residues long. In nucleotides, the CDR3 is TGCGCCAGCAGCCAAGCCGCGGACCGCTATACCTACGAGCAGTACTTC. This codes for CASSQAADRYTYEQYF.

This clonotype is labeled as medium-sized. The CDR3: CASSRTGQANYGYTF. The CDR3 DNA sequence: TGTGCCAGCAGTAGGACAGGCCAAGCTAACTATGGCTACACCTTC. This chain links TRBV2 with TRBJ1-2, with TRBD1 matching over 7 bases. Germline CDR1 SNHLY, CDR2 FYNNEI. J gave up 0 bases and V 5 bases, and 6 bases lay outside the gene matches. CDR3 length equals 15 residues. The full variable domain, rest sourced from reference TRBV2 and TRBJ1-2, is EPEVTQTPSHQVTQMGQEVILRCVPISNHLYFYWYRQILGQKVEFLVSFYNNEISEKSEIFDDQFSVERPDGSNFTLKIRSTKLEDSAMYFCASSRTGQANYGYTFGSGTRLTVV.

Many counts were recorded for this clonotype. The V gene is TRBV30, the J gene TRBJ1-2; D gene ambiguous. The CDR3 has 15 residues. Germline CDR1 is GTSNPN and CDR2 is SVGIG (reference sequence). Trimming cost V 0 bases and J 2 bases, with 13 bases left between them. CDR3 sequence reads: CAWSVTLGGNYGYTF. CDR3 coding DNA: TGTGCCTGGAGTGTGACATTGGGCGGGAACTATGGCTACACCTTC.

This clonotype is medium-sized within its sample. V and J are TRBV28 and TRBJ2-5, with 7 bases lining up with TRBD1. This CDR3 contains 14 residues. V lost 3 bases, J lost 1 base, and 2 bases stayed unmatched. The germline CDR1 and CDR2 sequences are MDHEN and SYDVKM. CDR3 region: CASSLNRGQETQYF. CDR3 sequence (DNA): TGTGCCAGCAGTTTGAACAGGGGCCAAGAGACCCAGTACTTC.

Remarks on this clonotype: Since a much larger clone is just one base distant, this may be a read error. The chain has TRBV7-2 and TRBJ2-1; 12 nucleotides match TRBD2. Germline assignment: CDR1 SGHTA and CDR2 FQGNSA. The CDR3 sequence is 16 residues long. Written as DNA, the CDR3 is TGTGCCAGCAGCTCCCCTAGCGGGAGGGCCTACATTGAGCAGTTCTTC. Protein: CASSSPSGRAYIEQFF. The full variable domain, rest sourced from reference TRBV7-2 and TRBJ2-1, is GAGVSQSPSNKVTEKGKDVELRCDPISGHTALYWYRQSLGQGLEFLIYFQGNSAPDKSGLPSDRFSAERTGGSVSTLTIQRTQQEDSAVYLCASSSPSGRAYIEQFFGPGTRLTVL.

By share, this clonotype counts as medium-sized. The chain recombines TRBV28 with TRBJ2-5, with 9 positions matching TRBD1. The junction had 8 bases not matched to a gene; V was cut back by 5 bases and J by 1 base. Germline loops: CDR1 MDHEN, CDR2 SYDVKM. This CDR3 region has 16 residues. The CDR3 region has the DNA TGTGCCAGCAGTCTAACGTCACAGGGGGCCCAAGAGACCCAGTACTTC. It codes for CASSLTSQGAQETQYF. Drawing the rest from reference TRBV28 and TRBJ2-5, the complete variable domain is DVKVTQSSRYLVKRTGEKVFLECVQDMDHENMFWYRQDPGLGLRLIYFSYDVKMKEKGDIPEGYSVSREKKERFSLILESASTNQTSMYLCASSLTSQGAQETQYFGPGTRLLVL.

This clonotype was seen more than once but under ten times. J is TRBJ2-7 and V is TRBV4-2, with 7 bases that match TRBD1. CDR3 length: 15 residues. After removal of 4 bases from V and 3 bases from J, the junction contained 9 bases not matched to a gene. Germline values: CDR1 LGHNA, CDR2 YNFKEQ. In DNA form, the CDR3 reads TGTGCCAGCAGCCGCCGGGTAGGGGGCCGCTACGAGCAGTACTTC. Translation gives CASSRRVGGRYEQYF.

In its sample, this clonotype was seen many times. The rearrangement links TRBV28 to TRBJ2-5, with 15 bases that match TRBD2. V was clipped by 5 bases and J by 4 bases; unmatched bases: 5. The CDR3 sequence is 16 residues long. Germline CDR1 is MDHEN and CDR2 is SYDVKM. In nucleotides, the CDR3 is TGTGCCAGCAGTCCCGGGACTAGCGGGGGGCCAGAGACCCAGTACTTC. Translating gives CASSPGTSGGPETQYF. The whole variable domain, filled in from reference TRBV28 and TRBJ2-5, reads DVKVTQSSRYLVKRTGEKVFLECVQDMDHENMFWYRQDPGLGLRLIYFSYDVKMKEKGDIPEGYSVSREKKERFSLILESASTNQTSMYLCASSPGTSGGPETQYFGPGTRLLVL.

This clonotype was recorded many times. The chain combines TRBV20-1 with TRBJ1-5; 9 bases align to TRBD1. The ends lost 4 bases at V and 3 bases at J; junction bases unmatched: 7. The CDR3 runs 15 residues. The V gene's germline CDR1 is DFQATT and CDR2 SNEGSKA (reference sequence). CDR3 protein: CSAKKGTGNNQPQHF. CDR3 DNA sequence: TGCAGTGCTAAAAAGGGGACAGGGAACAATCAGCCCCAGCATTTT.

The J gene is TRBJ2-5, the V gene TRBV7-9; 8 positions match TRBD2. The germline gives CDR1 SEHNR, CDR2 FQNEAQ (reference sequence). This CDR3 is 14 amino acids long. J lost 3 bases, V lost 5 bases, and 5 bases had no gene match. Here the CDR3 reads CASSPGGPKETQYF. The CDR3, as DNA: TGTGCCAGCAGCCCGGGGGGGCCAAAAGAGACCCAGTACTTC.

Relative to its sample, this clonotype is medium-sized. The chain links TRBV18 to TRBJ2-2; TRBD1 agrees at 8 bases. Losses at the gene ends were 3 bases for V and 5 bases for J; bases not matched to a gene: 8. The CDR3 is made up of 16 amino acids. Per germline, CDR1 KGHSH and CDR2 LQKENI. The CDR3 protein is CASSPTGQGGTGELFF. In DNA, the CDR3 is TGTGCCAGCTCACCCACTGGACAGGGAGGAACCGGGGAGCTGTTTTTT.

The J gene is TRBJ2-1, the V gene TRBV10-1; the match to TRBD2 covers 9 bases. CDR1 and CDR2 (germline): WNHNN, SYGVQD (reference sequence). Germline trimming cut 3 bases from V and 8 bases from J; bases unmatched to any gene: 5. The CDR3 has 14 residues. Here the CDR3 DNA reads TGCGCCAGCAGTGAAGGACTAGCGCGGGATGAGCAGTTCTTC. The encoded protein is CASSEGLARDEQFF.

V usage is TRBV5-6 and J usage is TRBJ1-6, with no clear D. Germline assignment: CDR1 SGHDT and CDR2 YYEEEE. This CDR3 has 15 residues. Trimming removed 4 bases from V and 6 bases from J, with 14 bases in between. The CDR3 loop is CASSGGGMGNSPLHF. The CDR3 DNA follows: TGTGCCAGCAGCGGTGGAGGGATGGGTAATTCACCCCTCCACTTT.

This clonotype was counted many times. V and J are TRBV5-1 and TRBJ2-2; 8 bases align to TRBD2. Germline-derived CDR1 and CDR2 are SGHRS and YFSETQ. The CDR3 covers 15 residues. V was pared by 4 bases and J by 1 base, with 3 bases of the junction left unmatched. The CDR3 DNA reads TGCGCCAGCAGCCCGGGACTAGGGAACACCGGGGAGCTGTTTTTT. Translating it yields CASSPGLGNTGELFF. The variable domain in full, with the rest retrieved from reference TRBV5-1 and TRBJ2-2, is KAGVTQTPRYLIKTRGQQVTLSCSPISGHRSVSWYQQTPGQGLQFLFEYFSETQRNKGNFPGRFSGRQFSNSRSEMNVSTLELGDSALYLCASSPGLGNTGELFFGEGSRLTVL.

The sample holds many counts of this clonotype. The chain recombines TRBV5-6 with TRBJ2-5; tentative D call: TRBD2 (7 bases). Germline CDR1 is SGHDT and CDR2 is YYEEEE. The CDR3 is made up of 16 amino acids. V was clipped by 3 bases and J by 5 bases, with 20 bases between them. CDR3 in DNA: TGTGCCAGCAGCTCGGGGCCCGCGGGGGCGGAGGAGACCCAGTACTTC. This sequence encodes CASSSGPAGAEETQYF.